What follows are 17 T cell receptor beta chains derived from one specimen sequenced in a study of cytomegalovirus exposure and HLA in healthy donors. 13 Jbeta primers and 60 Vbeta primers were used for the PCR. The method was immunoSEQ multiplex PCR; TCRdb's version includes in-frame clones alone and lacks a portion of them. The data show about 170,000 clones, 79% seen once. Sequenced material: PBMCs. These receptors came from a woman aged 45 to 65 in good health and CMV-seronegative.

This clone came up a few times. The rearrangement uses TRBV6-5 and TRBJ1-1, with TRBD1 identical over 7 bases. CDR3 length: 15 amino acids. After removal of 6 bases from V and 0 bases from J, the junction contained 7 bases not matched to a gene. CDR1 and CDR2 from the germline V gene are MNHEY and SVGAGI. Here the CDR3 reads CASSEYGTVNTEAFF. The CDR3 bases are TGTGCCAGCAGCGAATATGGGACAGTGAACACTGAAGCTTTCTTT.

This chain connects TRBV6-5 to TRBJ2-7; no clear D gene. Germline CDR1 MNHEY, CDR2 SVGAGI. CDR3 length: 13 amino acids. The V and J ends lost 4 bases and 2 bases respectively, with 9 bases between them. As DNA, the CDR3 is TGTGCCAGCAGTTTGGAGATCACCTACGAGCAGTACTTC. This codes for CASSLEITYEQYF.

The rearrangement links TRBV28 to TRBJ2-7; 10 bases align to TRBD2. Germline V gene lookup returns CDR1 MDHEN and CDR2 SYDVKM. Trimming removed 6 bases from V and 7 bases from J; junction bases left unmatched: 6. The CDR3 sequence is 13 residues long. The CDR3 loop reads CASRLAGGKEQYF. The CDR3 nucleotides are TGTGCCAGCAGATTAGCGGGAGGAAAAGAGCAGTACTTC.

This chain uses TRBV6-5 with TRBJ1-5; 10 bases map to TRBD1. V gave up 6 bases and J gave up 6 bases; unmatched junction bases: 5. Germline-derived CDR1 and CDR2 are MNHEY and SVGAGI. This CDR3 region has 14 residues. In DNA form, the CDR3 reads TGTGCCAGCAGCCGGGGACAGGGGAGTCAGCCCCAGCATTTT. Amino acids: CASSRGQGSQPQHF.

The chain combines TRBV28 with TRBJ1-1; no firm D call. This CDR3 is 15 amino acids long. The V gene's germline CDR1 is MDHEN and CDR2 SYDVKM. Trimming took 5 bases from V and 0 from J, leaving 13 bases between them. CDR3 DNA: TGTGCCAGCAGTCCAAACACCCTTTTGAACACTGAAGCTTTCTTT. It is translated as CASSPNTLLNTEAFF.

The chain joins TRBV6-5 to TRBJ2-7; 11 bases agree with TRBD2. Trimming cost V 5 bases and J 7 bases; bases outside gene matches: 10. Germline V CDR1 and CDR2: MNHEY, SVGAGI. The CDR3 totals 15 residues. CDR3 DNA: TGTGCCAGCAGTCACACGGAAAGGACTAGCGGGGAGCAGTACTTC. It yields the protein CASSHTERTSGEQYF.

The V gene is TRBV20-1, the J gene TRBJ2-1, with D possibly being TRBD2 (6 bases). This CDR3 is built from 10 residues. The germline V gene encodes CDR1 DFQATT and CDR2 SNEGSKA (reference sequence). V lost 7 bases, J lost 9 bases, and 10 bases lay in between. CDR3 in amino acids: CSGGRSEQFF. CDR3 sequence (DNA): TGCAGTGGGGGGAGGTCTGAGCAGTTCTTC.

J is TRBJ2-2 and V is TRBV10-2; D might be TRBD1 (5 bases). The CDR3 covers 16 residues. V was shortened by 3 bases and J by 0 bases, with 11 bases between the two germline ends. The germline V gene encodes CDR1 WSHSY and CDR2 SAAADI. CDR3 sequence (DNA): TGCGCCAGCAGTGAAAGGTACAGGTCGAACACCGGGGAGCTGTTTTTT. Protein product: CASSERYRSNTGELFF.

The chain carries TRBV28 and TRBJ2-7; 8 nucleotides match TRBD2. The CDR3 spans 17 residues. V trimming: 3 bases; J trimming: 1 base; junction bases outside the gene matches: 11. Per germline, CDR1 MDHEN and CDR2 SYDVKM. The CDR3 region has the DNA TGTGCCAGCAGTTTTCCGGCGGGAGGCCCCCGTTCCTACGAGCAGTACTTC. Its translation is CASSFPAGGPRSYEQYF.

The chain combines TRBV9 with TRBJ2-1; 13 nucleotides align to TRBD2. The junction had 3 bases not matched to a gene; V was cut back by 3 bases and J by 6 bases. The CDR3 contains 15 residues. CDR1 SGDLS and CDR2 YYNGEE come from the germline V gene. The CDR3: CASSAGLAGVNEQFF. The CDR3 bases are TGTGCCAGCAGCGCAGGACTAGCGGGAGTCAATGAGCAGTTCTTC. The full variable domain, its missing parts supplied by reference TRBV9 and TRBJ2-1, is DSGVTQTPKHLITATGQRVTLRCSPRSGDLSVYWYQQSLDQGLQFLIQYYNGEERAKGNILERFSAQQFPDLHSELNLSSLELGDSALYFCASSAGLAGVNEQFFGPGTRLTVL.

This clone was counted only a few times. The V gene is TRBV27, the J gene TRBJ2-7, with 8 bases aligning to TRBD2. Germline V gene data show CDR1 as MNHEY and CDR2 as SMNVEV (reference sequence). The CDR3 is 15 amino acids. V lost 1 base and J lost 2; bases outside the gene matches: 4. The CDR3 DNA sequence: TGTGCCAGCAGTTTATGGTTAGCGGGGCCCTACGAGCAGTACTTC. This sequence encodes CASSLWLAGPYEQYF.

CDR3 in amino acids: CASSVGGLAGGPGEQFF. As DNA, the CDR3 is TGTGCCAGCAGCGTAGGGGGACTAGCGGGAGGGCCGGGGGAGCAGTTCTTC. The chain carries TRBV9 and TRBJ2-1; 16 bases are a match to TRBD2. Unmatched junction bases numbered 7, after V lost 0 bases and J lost 10 bases. Germline V gives CDR1 SGDLS, CDR2 YYNGEE. This CDR3 is 17 amino acids long.

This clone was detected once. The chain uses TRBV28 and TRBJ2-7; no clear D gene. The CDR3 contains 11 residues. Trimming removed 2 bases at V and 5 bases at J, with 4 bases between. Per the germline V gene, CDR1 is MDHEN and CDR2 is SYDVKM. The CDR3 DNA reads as TGTGCCAGCAGTTTAGCGAACGAGCAGTACTTC. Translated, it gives CASSLANEQYF.

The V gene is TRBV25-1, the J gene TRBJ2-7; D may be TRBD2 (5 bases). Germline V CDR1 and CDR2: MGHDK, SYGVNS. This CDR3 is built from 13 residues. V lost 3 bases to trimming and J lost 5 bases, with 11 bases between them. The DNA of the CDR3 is TGTGCCAGCAGTGATATGCTAGCCCACGAGCAGTACTTC. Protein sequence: CASSDMLAHEQYF.

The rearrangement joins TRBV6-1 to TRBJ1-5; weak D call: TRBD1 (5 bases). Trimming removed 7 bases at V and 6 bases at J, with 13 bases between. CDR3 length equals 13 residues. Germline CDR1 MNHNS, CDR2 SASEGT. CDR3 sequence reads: CASTTQGGQPQHF. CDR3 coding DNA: TGTGCCAGCACCACCCAGGGAGGTCAGCCCCAGCATTTT.

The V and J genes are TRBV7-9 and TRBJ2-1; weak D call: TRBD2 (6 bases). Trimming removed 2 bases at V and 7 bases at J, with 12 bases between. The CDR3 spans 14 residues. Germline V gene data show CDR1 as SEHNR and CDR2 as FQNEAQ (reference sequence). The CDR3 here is CASSLTSPTNEQFF. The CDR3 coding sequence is TGTGCCAGCAGCTTAACTAGCCCCACAAATGAGCAGTTCTTC.

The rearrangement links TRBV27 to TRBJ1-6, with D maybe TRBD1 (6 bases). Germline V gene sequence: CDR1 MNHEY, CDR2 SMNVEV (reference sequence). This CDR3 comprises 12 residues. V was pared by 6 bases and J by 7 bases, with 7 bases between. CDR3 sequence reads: CASSRGNSPLHF. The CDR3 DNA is TGTGCCAGCAGCAGGGGCAATTCACCCCTCCACTTT.